Each of the 20 T cell receptor beta chains below was sequenced from the same sample in a study of T-cell reconstitution after alpha-beta-depleted transplantation in children listed by TCRdb under 2016. The treatment or condition tag for this specimen amounts to: allogeneic hematopoietic cell transplantation with graft depleted of TCRalphabeta T cells and CD19 B cells. The method behind the library was PCR. Reads for this sample came from an Illumina HiSeq 2500. To normalize quantification of the TCRbeta repertoire, the TCR libraries were built with molecular barcoding that relied on unique molecular identifiers. The raw public reads went through TCRdb reprocessing: fastp at Q25, MiXCR clone calling, in-frame beta chains kept. Every entry covers one CDR3 protein and lists the most common genes and DNA from its rows. A total of approximately 150,000 distinct CDR3 sequences appear in this sample, 8.8% of them only once. The biggest ten clones account for over 15% of the sample.

The sequences come from PBMCs, mostly from graft donor cells, collected 180 days after TCRalphabeta/CD19-depleted stem cell transplant. Receptors were obtained from a female patient aged 2-15 years who had a stem cell transplant for congenital amegakaryocytic thrombocytopenia, so the T cells may come from the graft donor.

In this sample, this clonotype turned up many times. The chain has TRBV29-1 and TRBJ1-2; perhaps TRBD1 as D (6 bases). CDR3 size: 16 residues. Germline lookup yields CDR1 SQVTM and CDR2 ANQGSEA. Trimming stripped 4 bases from V and 8 bases from J, with 26 bases between. CDR3 sequence reads: CSVVPPSGTTYGGYTF. The CDR3 DNA reads as TGCAGCGTTGTACCCCCTTCCGGGACAACCTACGGAGGCTACACCTTC. The full variable domain, its missing parts supplied by reference TRBV29-1 and TRBJ1-2, is SAVISQKPSRDICQRGTSLTIQCQVDSQVTMMFWYRQQPGQSLTLIATANQGSEATYESGFVIDKFPISRPNLTFSTLTVSNMSPEDSSIYLCSVVPPSGTTYGGYTFGSGTRLTVV.

Of note for this clonotype: A much larger clone lies a single base off, so this may be a read error. The chain recombines TRBV5-5 with TRBJ2-6; D is possibly TRBD1 (6 bases). The CDR3 sequence is 15 residues long. Germline V gene sequence: CDR1 SGHKS, CDR2 YYEKEE (reference sequence). Trimming shortened V by 2 bases and J by 8 bases, and 14 bases separated the two germline ends. The CDR3 DNA reads as TGTGCCAGCAGCTTAAGGCAGGGGCGGTCCAACGTCCTGACTTTC. The encoded protein is CASSLRQGRSNVLTF.

This clonotype was seen at least ten times. V gene TRBV14 combines with J gene TRBJ1-2; D ambiguous. This CDR3 spans 16 amino acids. The germline V gene has CDR1 SGHDN and CDR2 FVKESK. V shed 0 bases and J shed 4 bases, with 15 bases lying between them. In DNA, the CDR3 is TGTGCCAGCAGCCAAGATACGAGGGTGGCTAGCTATGGCTACACCTTC. The encoded protein is CASSQDTRVASYGYTF. Variable domain in full (rest from reference TRBV14 and TRBJ1-2): EAGVTQFPSHSVIEKGQTVTLRCDPISGHDNLYWYRRVMGKEIKFLLHFVKESKQDESGMPNNRFLAERTGGTYSTLKVQPAELEDSGVYFCASSQDTRVASYGYTFGSGTRLTVV.

At least ten counts were recorded for this clonotype. The chain couples TRBV5-1 to TRBJ2-1; D is unclear. In germline, CDR1 is SGHRS, CDR2 YFSETQ. The CDR3 sequence is 13 residues long. V shed 0 bases and J shed 5 bases, with 6 bases lying between them. The CDR3 loop reads CASSLDRNNEQFF. The CDR3 DNA sequence: TGCGCCAGCAGCTTGGACCGGAACAATGAGCAGTTCTTC.

The sample holds many counts of this clonotype. V is TRBV20-1 and J is TRBJ2-3; no clear D gene. The CDR3 is 14 amino acids. Germline-derived CDR1 and CDR2 are DFQATT and SNEGSKA (reference sequence). The V gene lost 6 bases and the J gene lost 5 bases, with 18 bases spanning the gap. CDR3 nucleotide sequence: TGCAGTGCCGAGACTGCACTTTGGAGAGATACGCAGTATTTT. This codes for CSAETALWRDTQYF.

This clonotype was observed a few times. In DNA form, the CDR3 reads TGCGCCAGCAGCCCGGGACAGGGGGCGAGGTATGGCTACACCTTC. This translates into CASSPGQGARYGYTF. This chain joins TRBV5-1 and TRBJ1-2; 12 bases map to TRBD1. The V and J ends lost 4 bases and 5 bases, in that order; junction bases with no gene match: 6. This CDR3 comprises 15 residues. Per the germline V gene, CDR1 is SGHRS and CDR2 is YFSETQ.

This clonotype was counted at least ten times. This chain connects TRBV12-3 or TRBV12-4 to TRBJ2-2; 10 bases are shared with TRBD2. V shed 6 bases and J 1 base; nucleotides not matched to a gene: 5. This CDR3 contains 16 residues. CDR3 loop: CASSGGLAVNTGELFF. CDR3 DNA sequence: TGTGCCAGCAGCGGCGGACTAGCGGTGAACACCGGGGAGCTGTTTTTT.

The chain uses TRBV12-3 or TRBV12-4 and TRBJ2-1; D is possibly TRBD2 (6 bases). Trimming stripped 6 bases from V and 10 bases from J, with 22 bases between. The CDR3 runs to 15 residues. This CDR3 reads CASSPRLATPTEQFF. The CDR3, as DNA: TGTGCCAGCAGCCCACGGCTAGCGACCCCAACGGAGCAGTTCTTC.

This clonotype has a handful of counts. V and J are TRBV2 and TRBJ2-5; D call uncertain. This CDR3 contains 13 residues. Trimming removed 7 bases from V and 4 bases from J, with 13 bases in between. Per the germline V gene, CDR1 is SNHLY and CDR2 is FYNNEI. The CDR3 nucleotides are TGTGCCAGCACCAGTCGTAGAGGAGAGACCCAGTACTTC. This sequence encodes CASTSRRGETQYF.

The genes are TRBV6-5 and TRBJ2-7; 8 nucleotides align to TRBD1. V shed 2 bases and J 5 bases; nucleotides not matched to a gene: 5. The CDR3 sequence is 14 residues long. CDR1 and CDR2 (germline): MNHEY, SVGAGI. The chain's CDR3 is CASSYGQGSHEQYF. The CDR3 bases are TGTGCCAGCAGTTACGGACAGGGATCCCACGAGCAGTACTTC.

Ten or more counts support this clonotype. The rearrangement uses TRBV2 and TRBJ2-2, with D tentatively TRBD2 (7 bases). The CDR3 contains 15 residues. Trimming shortened V by 6 bases and J by 0 bases, and 11 bases separated the two germline ends. Germline CDR1 is SNHLY and CDR2 is FYNNEI. In DNA, the CDR3 is TGTGCCAGCAGCATGCGGGGGCCGAACACCGGGGAGCTGTTTTTT. This translates into CASSMRGPNTGELFF.

This clonotype showed up many times. This chain links TRBV5-1 with TRBJ2-7, with D tentatively TRBD2 (6 bases). This CDR3 contains 13 residues. Per the germline V gene, CDR1 is SGHRS and CDR2 is YFSETQ. The V end was cut by 5 bases, the J end by 1 base, with 10 bases between. CDR3 sequence reads: CASRGGRSYEQYF. In DNA, the CDR3 is TGCGCCAGCAGGGGGGGAAGGTCCTACGAGCAGTACTTC.

This clonotype was seen ten or more times. The chain uses TRBV7-3 and TRBJ1-3; D possibly corresponds to TRBD1 (6 bases). CDR1 and CDR2 from the germline V gene are SGHTA and FQGTGA. The CDR3 is 15 residues long. Trimming cost V 1 base and J 4 bases, with 11 bases left between them. CDR3: CASSLKQGRGNTIYF. CDR3 in DNA: TGTGCCAGCAGCTTAAAGCAGGGGAGGGGAAACACCATATATTTT.

This chain joins TRBV10-3 and TRBJ2-3, with 9 bases that match TRBD2. The CDR3 spans 17 residues. Germline lookup yields CDR1 ENHRY and CDR2 SYGVKD. With 3 bases clipped from V and 0 bases from J, the junction kept 7 bases outside the gene matches. The CDR3 DNA reads as TGTGCCATCAGTGACCTCGGCGGGAGGGCTAGCACAGATACGCAGTATTTT. This codes for CAISDLGGRASTDTQYF.

In its sample, this clonotype was seen many times. The gene calls are TRBV20-1 and TRBJ2-5; D is ambiguous. Trimming left V 5 bases short and J 3 bases short, with 19 bases between. The CDR3 has 15 amino acids. Germline V CDR1 and CDR2: DFQATT, SNEGSKA (reference sequence). The CDR3 reads CSASLNRAGKETQYF. CDR3 coding DNA: TGCAGTGCTTCACTAAATCGGGCCGGTAAAGAGACCCAGTACTTC.

This chain joins TRBV25-1 and TRBJ1-2, with a tentative D call TRBD1 (6 bases). Germline assignment: CDR1 MGHDK and CDR2 SYGVNS. The CDR3 covers 13 residues. V shed 1 base and J shed 8 bases, with 11 bases lying between them. CDR3 bases: TGTGCCAGCAGTGAATTGGGGGGCGACGGCTACACCTTC. It is translated as CASSELGGDGYTF.

This clonotype was picked up a small number of times. J is TRBJ2-7 and V is TRBV6-2 or TRBV6-3; the D gene is possibly TRBD1 (7 bases). Germline lookup yields CDR1 MNHEY and CDR2 SVGEGT. There are 20 residues in the CDR3. The V end lost 7 bases, the J end lost 4 bases, and 35 bases lay between the germline ends. CDR3 in amino acids: CASIRQNVGGTDAPLYEQYF. In DNA, the CDR3 is TGTGCCAGCATCCGACAGAATGTTGGCGGGACAGACGCACCCTTGTACGAGCAGTACTTC.

This clonotype has ten or more counts. This chain's CDR3 is CASSPTKWRTYEQYF. The CDR3 DNA sequence: TGTGCCAGCAGTCCCACCAAGTGGCGGACCTACGAGCAGTACTTC. V is TRBV6-5 and J is TRBJ2-7, with D hard to call. V lost 5 bases to trimming and J lost 2 bases, with 16 bases between them. Germline V gene data show CDR1 as MNHEY and CDR2 as SVGAGI. The CDR3 totals 15 residues.

This clonotype was seen a handful of times. The genes are TRBV11-1 and TRBJ2-1; TRBD2 agrees at 8 bases. Germline-derived CDR1 and CDR2 are SGHAT and FQDESV (reference sequence). CDR3 length equals 18 residues. V lost 4 bases to trimming and J lost 6 bases; unmatched junction nucleotides: 17. In nucleotides, the CDR3 is TGTGCCAGCAGCTCAGCCCCTATCGAAGCGGGAGCGGGCAATGAGCAGTTCTTC. This translates into CASSSAPIEAGAGNEQFF.

This clonotype came up many times. V and J are TRBV9 and TRBJ1-2, with 8 positions matching TRBD1. The V segment lost 1 base and the J segment 6 bases; nucleotides outside the gene matches: 2. This CDR3 has 13 amino acids. CDR1 and CDR2 (germline): SGDLS, YYNGEE. The CDR3 region is CASSVIQGDGYTF. CDR3 DNA sequence: TGTGCCAGCAGCGTAATACAGGGGGATGGCTACACCTTC.